These T cell receptor beta chains were read from a single sample in a study of CD8 T cells in Susac syndrome. One entry per CDR3 protein results from TCRdb running MiXCR on the immunoSEQ multiplex PCR reads. The sample holds tens of thousands of distinct CDR3 sequences, about 93% seen once. Sequenced: CD4+ T cells from PBMCs. These receptor sequences come from a human donor with Susac syndrome. Both conserved end residues are part of each CDR3. D genes are given only for firm matches. Clone size, where shown, is once, few, many, or a class for clones that have expanded.

clone_size	v_call	cdr3_length	d_call	j_call	cdr3_nt	cdr3_aa
NA	TRBV5-6	15	TRBD2	TRBJ2-5	TGTGCCAGCAGCTTTAGACTAGCGGGAGAAGAGACCCAGTACTTC	CASSFRLAGEETQYF
NA	TRBV29-1	12	TRBD1	TRBJ2-1	TGCAGCGTTGTGGGAACAGGGGAAGAGCAGTTCTTC	CSVVGTGEEQFF
few	TRBV7-2	13	NA	TRBJ2-1	TGTGCCAGCAGTCCTCAGGCAGGATACGAGCAGTTCTTC	CASSPQAGYEQFF
once	TRBV3-1	16	NA	TRBJ1-2	TGTGCCAGCAGCCGTCAAGACCTCCCCATGGCGACTGGCTACACCTTC	CASSRQDLPMATGYTF
NA	TRBV5-1	16	TRBD2	TRBJ2-5	TGCGCCAGCACCCAATTAGCGGGTCGAGCGAGGGAGACCCAGTACTTC	CASTQLAGRARETQYF
NA	TRBV6-2/TRBV6-3	17	TRBD1	TRBJ2-7	TGTGCCAGCAGACGCAGGGCCCCGGGACAGGGATCCTACGAGCAGTACTTC	CASRRRAPGQGSYEQYF
once	TRBV18	13	NA	TRBJ2-7	TGTGCCAGCTCACCACCCCTACTACGGGAGCAGTACTTC	CASSPPLLREQYF
NA	TRBV4-3	16	NA	TRBJ2-7	TGCGCCAGCAGCCACGCTCAAGGTGGCGGCTCCTACGAGCAGTACTTC	CASSHAQGGGSYEQYF
NA	TRBV7-9	13	NA	TRBJ2-7	TGTGCCAGCAGCTTAGGACAGCCCTACGAGCAGTACTTC	CASSLGQPYEQYF
NA	TRBV7-2	16	TRBD2	TRBJ2-5	TGTGCCAGCAGCTTAGGATCTAGCGGGGTCGTTGTGACCCAGTACTTC	CASSLGSSGVVVTQYF
NA	TRBV12-3/TRBV12-4	16	NA	TRBJ1-2	TGTGCCAGCAGCCCGTCCGGGACCCGTTCTAACTATGGCTACACCTTC	CASSPSGTRSNYGYTF
NA	TRBV7-8	12	NA	TRBJ2-1	TGTGCCAGCAGCCCTAGCCAGGGTGAGCAGTTCTTC	CASSPSQGEQFF
NA	TRBV28	13	NA	TRBJ2-2	TGTGCCAGCAGATCGACCAACACCGGGGAGCTGTTTTTT	CASRSTNTGELFF
NA	TRBV19	17	TRBD2	TRBJ2-1	TGTGCCAGTAGTATAGATTCACTAGCGGGTAGTAGGGGTGAGCAGTTCTTC	CASSIDSLAGSRGEQFF
NA	TRBV28	14	NA	TRBJ1-2	TGTGCCAGCAGTTACGGGTACGGTTTAGGAGGCTACACCTTC	CASSYGYGLGGYTF